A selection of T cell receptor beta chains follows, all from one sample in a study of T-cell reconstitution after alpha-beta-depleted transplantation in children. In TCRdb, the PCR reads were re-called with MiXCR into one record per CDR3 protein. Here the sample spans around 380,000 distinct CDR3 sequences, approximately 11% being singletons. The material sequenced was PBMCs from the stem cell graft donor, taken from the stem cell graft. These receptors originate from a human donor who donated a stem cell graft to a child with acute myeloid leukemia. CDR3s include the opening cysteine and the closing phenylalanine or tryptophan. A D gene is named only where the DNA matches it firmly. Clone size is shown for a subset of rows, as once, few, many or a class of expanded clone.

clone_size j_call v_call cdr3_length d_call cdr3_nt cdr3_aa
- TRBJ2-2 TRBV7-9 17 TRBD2 TGTGCCAGCAGCTTAACGCTAGCGGATTGGGCCACCGGGGAGCTGTTTTTT CASSLTLADWATGELFF
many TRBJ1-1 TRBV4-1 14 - TGCGCCAGCAGCCAAGGACACCCGAACACTGAAGCTTTCTTT CASSQGHPNTEAFF
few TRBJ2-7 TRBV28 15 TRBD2 TGTGCCAGCAGCCGGACTAGCGGGACTGTCTACGAGCAGTACTTC CASSRTSGTVYEQYF
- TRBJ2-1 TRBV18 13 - TGTGCCAGCTCACCAGACCAAAGCAGTGAGCAGTTCTTC CASSPDQSSEQFF
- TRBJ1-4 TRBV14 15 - TGTGCCAGCAGCCAAGATTCCTCCCCCGGTGAAAAACTGTTTTTT CASSQDSSPGEKLFF
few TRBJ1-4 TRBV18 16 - TGTGCCAGCTCACCAAGATGGGATAGGGCCAATGAAAAACTGTTTTTT CASSPRWDRANEKLFF
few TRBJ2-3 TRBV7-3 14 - TGTGCCAGCAGCTTAATTTGGCAAACAGATACGCAGTATTTT CASSLIWQTDTQYF
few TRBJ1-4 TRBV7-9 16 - TGTGCCAGCAGCCAACCGGGCGGGGGCCTCAGTGAAAAACTGTTTTTT CASSQPGGGLSEKLFF
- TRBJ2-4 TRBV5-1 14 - TGCGCCAGCAGCTTGGACAGCAATCGGGACATTCAGTACTTC CASSLDSNRDIQYF
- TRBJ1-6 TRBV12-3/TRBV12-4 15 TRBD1 TGTGCCAGCAGTAAACAGGGGAGCTATAATTCACCCCTCCACTTT CASSKQGSYNSPLHF
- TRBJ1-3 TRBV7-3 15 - TGTGCCAGCAGCCAACTCGGGGGTACTGGAAACACCATATATTTT CASSQLGGTGNTIYF
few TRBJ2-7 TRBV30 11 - TGTGCCTGGTCGGGAGCCTACGAGCAGTACTTC CAWSGAYEQYF
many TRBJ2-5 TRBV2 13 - TGTGCCAGCAGGGGGGACAATGGAGAGACCCAGTACTTC CASRGDNGETQYF
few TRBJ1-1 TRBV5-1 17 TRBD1 TGCGCCAGCAGCTTGGCCTTTGGACAGGGGGTGGGCACTGAAGCTTTCTTT CASSLAFGQGVGTEAFF
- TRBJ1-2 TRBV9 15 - TGTGCCAGCAGCGCGGTGATAACAGGGTACCATGGCTACACCTTC CASSAVITGYHGYTF
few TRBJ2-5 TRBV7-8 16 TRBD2 TGTGCCAGCAGCTTAGCCACCTCCGGGGGGGCAGAGACCCAGTACTTC CASSLATSGGAETQYF
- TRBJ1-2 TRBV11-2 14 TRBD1 TGTGCCAGCAGCTTAACAGGGGCGTCTGGTGGCTACACCTTC CASSLTGASGGYTF
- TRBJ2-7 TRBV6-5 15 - TGTGCCAGCAGCCTTACTAGCTGGAGCTCCTACGAGCAGTACTTC CASSLTSWSSYEQYF
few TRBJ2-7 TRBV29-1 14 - TGCAGCGTTGAGCATCGCGTAGGAACCTACGAGCAGTACTTC CSVEHRVGTYEQYF
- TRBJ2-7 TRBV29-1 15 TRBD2 TGCAGCGCTCTCGGGACTAGCGGGAGAGGGTACGAGCAGTACTTC CSALGTSGRGYEQYF
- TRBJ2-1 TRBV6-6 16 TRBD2 TGTGCCAGCAGACCCCAAGCGGGAGGGACCGGGCGGGAGCAGTTCTTC CASRPQAGGTGREQFF
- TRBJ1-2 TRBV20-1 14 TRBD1 TGCAGCGTTATCAACCCGACAGGGCCACGTGGCTACACCTTC CSVINPTGPRGYTF
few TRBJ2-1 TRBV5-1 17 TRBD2 TGCGCCAGCAGCTTGACGACTAGCGGGGGACCCTACAATGAGCAGTTCTTC CASSLTTSGGPYNEQFF
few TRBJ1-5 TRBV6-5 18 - TGTGCCAGCAGTTACAATGCGGGGGGAAAGTATAGCAATCAGCCCCAGCATTTT CASSYNAGGKYSNQPQHF
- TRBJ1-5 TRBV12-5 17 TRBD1 TGTGCTAGTGGTTTGACTGGGACAGGGAATAGCAATCAGCCCCAGCATTTT CASGLTGTGNSNQPQHF
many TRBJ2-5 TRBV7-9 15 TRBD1 TGTGCCAGCAGCCCAGGGACAGGGGGCGAGGTGACCCAGTACTTC CASSPGTGGEVTQYF
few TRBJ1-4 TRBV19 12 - TGTGCCAGTAGTCCACTCGACGAAAAACTGTTTTTT CASSPLDEKLFF
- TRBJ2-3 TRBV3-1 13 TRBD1 TGTGCCAGCAGATTACAGGGGTTAGATACGCAGTATTTT CASRLQGLDTQYF
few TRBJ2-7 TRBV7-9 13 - TGTGCCAGCAGCTGGAGTAGGTCCTACGAGCAGTACTTC CASSWSRSYEQYF
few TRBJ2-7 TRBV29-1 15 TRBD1 TGCAGCGTCCTCCCTCCGGGACAGGGAACCTACGAGCAGTACTTC CSVLPPGQGTYEQYF
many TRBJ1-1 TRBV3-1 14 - TGTGCCAGCAGCCTAGGGACATTGAACACTGAAGCTTTCTTT CASSLGTLNTEAFF
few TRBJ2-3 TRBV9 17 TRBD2 TGTGCCAGCAGCGAGACTAGCGGGTACCCTAGCACAGATACGCAGTATTTT CASSETSGYPSTDTQYF
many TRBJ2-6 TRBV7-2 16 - TGTGCCAGCAGAGAACCCCCAGGGGCTGGGGCCAACGTCCTGACTTTC CASREPPGAGANVLTF
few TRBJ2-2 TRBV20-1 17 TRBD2 TGCAGTGCTAGAGATTCGGGAAGCGGGGGGTGGGCCGGGGAGCTGTTTTTT CSARDSGSGGWAGELFF
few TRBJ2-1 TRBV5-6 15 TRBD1 TGTGCCAGCAGCTTGCGACAGGGGAATGGGTATGAGCAGTTCTTC CASSLRQGNGYEQFF
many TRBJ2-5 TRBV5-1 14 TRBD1 TGCGCCAGCAGCTTGGGACAGGGCCAAGAGACCCAGTACTTC CASSLGQGQETQYF
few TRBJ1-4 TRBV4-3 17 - TGCGCCAGCAGCCAAAGTATCGGGGCAGGGAAGGATGAAAAACTGTTTTTT CASSQSIGAGKDEKLFF
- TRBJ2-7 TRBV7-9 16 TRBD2 TGTGCCAGCAGCTTAACTGGCAGCGGGAGTGTGAGCGAGCAGTACTTC CASSLTGSGSVSEQYF
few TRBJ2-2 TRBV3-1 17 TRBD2 TGTGCCAGCAGCCCATTCGAGCGGGGTCATGGCACCGGGGAGCTGTTTTTT CASSPFERGHGTGELFF
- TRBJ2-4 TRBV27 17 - TGTGCCAGCAGTTTAGGGGAAGGAACTCTAGCCAAAAACATTCAGTACTTC CASSLGEGTLAKNIQYF
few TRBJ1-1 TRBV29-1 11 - TGCAGCGTCCGGCTGAACACTGAAGCTTTCTTT CSVRLNTEAFF
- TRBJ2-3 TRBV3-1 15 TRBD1 TGTGCCTCCTGCCCTGGACAGGGCTTCCCCAATACGCAGTATTTT CASCPGQGFPNTQYF
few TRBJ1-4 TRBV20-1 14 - TGCAGTGCTAGAGTCGGGGGCGTCGATGAAAAACTGTTTTTT CSARVGGVDEKLFF
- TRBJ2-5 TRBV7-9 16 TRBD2 TGTGCCAGCAGCTTTTTGACTAGCGGGAGCCGAGAGACCCAGTACTTC CASSFLTSGSRETQYF
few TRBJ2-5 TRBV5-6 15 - TGTGCCAGCAGCTTGGTTACTAGCCGACAAGAGACCCAGTACTTC CASSLVTSRQETQYF
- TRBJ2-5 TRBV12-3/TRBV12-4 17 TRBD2 TGTGCCAGCAGTCCCCCGGTTGCGGGAGGGCCAGTAGAGACCCAGTACTTC CASSPPVAGGPVETQYF